These 14 T cell receptor beta chains came from one sample sequenced in a study of cytomegalovirus exposure and HLA in healthy donors. It was with 60 Vbeta and 13 Jbeta primers that the PCR ran. Measured with immunoSEQ multiplex PCR; TCRdb has only the in-frame clones, and not every one. The data hold around 130,000 clones, with approximately 80% observed a single time. The sample comprised PBMCs. Source of these receptors: a middle-aged woman in good health and CMV-seropositive.

In DNA, the CDR3 is TGTGCCAGCAGCTTAAGCAGGGCTGTCGACGAGCAGTACTTC. Its protein product is CASSLSRAVDEQYF. The V gene is TRBV7-6, the J gene TRBJ2-7; TRBD1 is a possible D gene (5 bases). Trimming stripped 2 bases from V and 5 bases from J, with 13 bases between. This CDR3 has 14 amino acids. From germline, CDR1 is SGHVS and CDR2 FNYEAQ.

The chain combines TRBV4-1 with TRBJ1-2; D possibly corresponds to TRBD1 (5 bases). The germline CDR1 and CDR2 sequences are MGHRA and YSYEKL. The CDR3 runs 15 residues. Between the trimmed V and J ends, which lost 1 base and 4 bases, there was a span of 13 bases. CDR3 sequence: CASSQVIGDPYGYTF. The CDR3 DNA reads TGCGCCAGCAGCCAAGTTATAGGGGATCCCTATGGCTACACCTTC.

The chain has TRBV9 and TRBJ1-2; 7 bases line up with TRBD1. CDR3 size: 14 residues. Germline V CDR1 and CDR2: SGDLS, YYNGEE. V dropped 3 bases and J dropped 8; count of bases not matched to a gene: 10. The CDR3 bases are TGTGCCAGCAGCGCAAATTTCGGGACAGCCGGCTACACCTTC. It specifies CASSANFGTAGYTF.

This clone was seen a handful of times. The chain links TRBV9 to TRBJ2-4; 8 bases align to TRBD2. Trimming cost V 0 bases and J 0 bases; bases outside gene matches: 11. Germline-derived CDR1 and CDR2 are SGDLS and YYNGEE. This CDR3 comprises 19 residues. CDR3 in DNA: TGTGCCAGCAGCGTAGATAGAGCTAGCGGGCAGCTAGCCAAAAACATTCAGTACTTC. This gives the protein CASSVDRASGQLAKNIQYF.

CDR3 in amino acids: CATLSGGHGQETQYF. DNA for the CDR3: TGTGCCACCCTATCCGGAGGCCACGGACAAGAGACCCAGTACTTC. The J gene is TRBJ2-5, the V gene TRBV7-8; tentatively, D is TRBD2 (5 bases). The CDR3 has 15 amino acids. V was pared by 10 bases and J by 2 bases, with 20 bases between. CDR1 is SGHVS, CDR2 FQNEAQ, per germline.

This chain connects TRBV29-1 to TRBJ1-2, with TRBD1 matching over 9 bases. The ends lost 7 bases at V and 6 bases at J; junction bases unmatched: 6. The length of the CDR3 is 12 residues. Germline values: CDR1 SQVTM, CDR2 ANQGSEA. The CDR3 DNA follows: TGCAGCGCCGAAACAGGGGGCGATGGCTACACCTTC. Its translation is CSAETGGDGYTF.

This rearrangement joins TRBV5-8 to TRBJ2-6, with TRBD1 matching over 7 bases. CDR1 and CDR2 from the germline V gene are SGHTS and YDEGEE. V trimming: 0 bases; J trimming: 2 bases; junction bases outside the gene matches: 2. The CDR3 sequence is 16 residues long. The DNA of the CDR3 is TGTGCCAGCAGCTTGGACAGGGGAGCTGGGGCCAACGTCCTGACTTTC. It codes for CASSLDRGAGANVLTF.

The CDR3 DNA reads as TGCAGCGTTGGCCAAAGCTACCAAGAGACCCAGTACTTC. It is translated as CSVGQSYQETQYF. The chain uses TRBV29-1 and TRBJ2-5, with D unclear. Germline V gene data show CDR1 as SQVTM and CDR2 as ANQGSEA. V was shortened by 4 bases and J by 0 bases, with 9 bases between the two germline ends. The CDR3 is 13 amino acids.

This chain joins TRBV4-3 and TRBJ1-3, with 9 positions matching TRBD1. The CDR3 length is 18 residues. Germline V gene data show CDR1 as LGHNA and CDR2 as YSLEER. Germline trimming cut 2 bases from V and 0 bases from J; bases unmatched to any gene: 8. The CDR3 region has the DNA TGCGCCAGCAGCCAATACATGACAGGGGGTCCCTCTGGAAACACCATATATTTT. Protein product: CASSQYMTGGPSGNTIYF.

The chain recombines TRBV11-2 with TRBJ2-5; D is uncertain. V was trimmed by 0 bases and J by 1 base, leaving 6 bases between them. The CDR3 extends over 14 amino acids. Germline V gives CDR1 SGHAT, CDR2 FQNNGV. The chain's CDR3 is CASSLEAFQETQYF. The CDR3 DNA follows: TGTGCCAGCAGCTTAGAAGCGTTCCAAGAGACCCAGTACTTC.

The chain recombines TRBV5-6 with TRBJ2-5; D is uncertain. The V and J ends lost 2 bases and 5 bases respectively, with 7 bases between them. The CDR3 is 12 residues long. In germline, CDR1 is SGHDT, CDR2 YYEEEE. The CDR3 DNA reads TGTGCCAGCAGCTTAGGAGAGGAGACCCAGTACTTC. It translates to CASSLGEETQYF.

The genes are TRBV5-1 and TRBJ1-1, with 11 bases aligning to TRBD1. This CDR3 spans 15 amino acids. Trimming took 3 bases from V and 5 from J; bases not matched to a gene: 6. CDR1 is SGHRS, CDR2 YFSETQ, per germline. The CDR3 spells CASSSGTGGLTEAFF. The CDR3 bases are TGCGCCAGCAGCTCCGGGACAGGGGGTCTGACTGAAGCTTTCTTT.

About this clone itself: At one of its ends the junction is not consistent with the germline gene, which may arise from a read error. This chain uses TRBV4-3 with TRBJ1-1, with a tentative D call TRBD1 (5 bases). The CDR3 has 9 residues. Per germline, CDR1 LGHNA and CDR2 YSLEER. CDR3 residues: CAPGRGAIF. DNA of the CDR3: TGCGCTCCCGGAAGGGGCGCGATTTTT.

The CDR3 sequence is CASSLGGLDVGELFF. The CDR3 nucleotides are TGCGCCAGCAGCTTGGGAGGTTTAGATGTCGGGGAGCTGTTTTTT. This chain uses TRBV5-1 with TRBJ2-2; no clear D gene. Germline V CDR1 and CDR2: SGHRS, YFSETQ. V was cut by 0 bases and J by 7 bases, with 13 bases left in between. This CDR3 has 15 residues.